A few counts support the clone carrying this TCR beta chain. Antigen specificity is unknown. TCRdb re-analysed the 5' RACE reads in MiXCR, keeping a single row per CDR3 protein. The profile shows around 500,000 distinct CDR3 sequences, 15% to 20% of them singletons. The data originate from a study of T-cell memory formation after mild COVID-19. Points from the study as a whole: Clones that shrank (day 15 to 85) were balanced CD4/CD8, whereas later expanders leaned CD4+.

In germline, CDR1 is MNHEY, CDR2 SMNVEV (reference sequence). V was shortened by 6 bases and J by 2 bases, with 11 bases between the two germline ends. The CDR3 has 13 residues. The source is an adult woman who had mild COVID-19 (a few samples of this study predate the infection). Cell type and time point are not known. The chain has TRBV27 and TRBJ2-7, with D uncertain. Input material: PBMCs or a T cell subset sorted from them (not recorded which). This CDR3 reads CASSANGPYEQYF. The CDR3, as DNA: TGTGCCAGCAGCGCAAACGGACCCTACGAGCAGTACTTC.